Below, one TCR beta chain is given with its context. Antigen: not known. The data were produced by immunoSEQ multiplex PCR, yet TCRdb's version contains in-frame clones alone and is incomplete. Of approximately 150,000 clones in the sample, 91% were seen once. This sample stems from a study of T cell responses to AZD1222 COVID-19 vaccine. Study-wide results and limits: White British people made up most donors, females outnumbered males, and clonal diversity was possibly underestimated. Repertoires in all cases were sampled only once the peak T cell response had passed. Just six people given AZD1222 tested seropositive at baseline.

V was cut by 2 bases and J by 6 bases, with 8 bases left in between. Germline V gives CDR1 MNHEY, CDR2 SVGAGI. The CDR3 spans 12 residues. This clonotype originated in an adult who received the AZD1222 COVID-19 vaccine. The sample was peripheral blood, taken 28 days after the second AZD1222 dose. This chain joins TRBV6-5 and TRBJ2-7; D ambiguous. CDR3 residues: CASSYGRGEQYF. In DNA, the CDR3 is TGTGCCAGCAGTTACGGGCGCGGCGAGCAGTACTTC.